This TCR beta chain comes out of a study of blood T cells in healthy people across ages (dated by TCRdb to between 2014 and 2017). In the study overall: In model experiments, template switching captured roughly one uniquely barcoded TCR beta cDNA molecule for every two T cells. The study measured age-related changes in TCR beta repertoire diversity using deep sequencing normalized with unique cDNA molecular identifiers. To avoid experimental bias, donors of different ages were randomly spread across the sequencing lanes. Using the same blood draw, the study looked at two additional independent replicas of 1 million unique cDNA reads for two donors, one aged 18 to 29 and the other aged 80 or older. Donors were grouped into four age groups: young (average 16 years), middle-aged (39), aged (approximately 67) and long-lived (just over 80). General findings and caveats noted by the study authors: Conclusive comparison of naive and antigen-experienced compartments was prevented by the profiling of bulk unsorted PBMCs. A strong correlation was found between observed TCR beta diversity and the percentage of naive T cells measured by flow cytometry. As age increased, observed TCR beta diversity per million T cells dropped in a roughly linear way, and a significant reduction was already evident by age about 40. Estimates of total diversity based on one million sequenced T cells were regarded as lower bounds and as underestimates. Because donor CMV infection status was unknown, age-related changes in expanded clonotypes were potentially confounded. Compared with the aged group, the long-lived group had more naive CD4+ T cells, fewer expanded clones and increased TCR diversity, suggesting age selection.

CDR1 and CDR2 are read off the germline V gene (reference sequence) as DFQATT and SNEGSKA. The CDR3 numbers 14 residues from cysteine through phenylalanine. The only DNA kept is the CDR3, 42 bases in frame from the first base. V lost 3 bases and J lost 5 bases; the stretch between them is 15 bases long. Remarks on this clonotype: Its binding antigen is unknown. One base away there is no much larger clone; base qualities are not given.

The method was 5' RACE. This sample was sequenced with an Illumina HiSeq 2500. A second PCR of roughly 7 to 11 cycles was performed with a sample-barcoded 5' primer and a J-beta primer mix. A unique molecular identifier was introduced onto each TCR beta cDNA molecule by a template-switch 5' adaptor carrying 12 random nucleotides. Each sample yielded at least 2.5 million CDR3-containing paired-end reads. First-strand cDNA synthesis was performed from all RNA using the Mint cDNA synthesis kit, with priming by a TRBC-specific oligonucleotide. After uracil-DNA glycosylase treatment, a first 18-cycle PCR used universal primers M1SS and BC2_uni_R on all cDNA. The original pipeline was this. For normalization, 1 million high-quality reads, each with a distinct molecular identifier, were randomly selected from each sample. Instead of being binned into consensus sequences, reads with shared molecular identifiers were discarded. MiTCR, with a Q25 quality threshold and the strictest error-elimination algorithm, was used for CDR3 identification, clonotype clustering and error correction. Lower-bound total TCR beta diversity was estimated with a nonparametric unseen species model using Euler transformation. The public reads were run again by TCRdb, first through fastp at Q25 and then through MiXCR, and only productive beta chains were kept. Under each unique CDR3 protein, matching rows form one entry showing the most common genes and DNA. TCRdb assigned the V and J calls; the authors' analysis was not used. Across this sample there are hundreds of thousands of distinct CDR3 sequences, with 43% seen only once. The top ten constitute roughly 19% of the sample.

The donors were about 40 Caucasian individuals from Russia, aged 6 to 90 years, who were systemically healthy. Around 10 milliliters of peripheral blood were collected from each donor into EDTA-treated Vacutainer tubes. Ficoll-Paque density-gradient centrifugation was used to isolate PBMCs, with at least 6 million per sample. Total RNA, at least 6 micrograms per sample, was extracted from PBMCs with Trizol reagent. The percentages of naive CD45RAhigh/CD27high T cells were determined by flow cytometry on a PBMC aliquot from every donor. This clonotype was sampled from an older woman in good health. This chain joins TRBV20-1 to TRBJ2-3, with the D gene call left open. The material sequenced was blood. The CDR3: CSASPGSPLDTQYF. The DNA reads as follows: TGCAGTGCTAGTCCCGGGTCTCCCTTAGATACGCAGTATTTT.